What follows describes a single T cell receptor beta chain. Its target is not known. V was pared by 5 bases and J by 0 bases, with 13 bases between. Germline V gene data show CDR1 as ENHRY and CDR2 as SYGVKD. The CDR3 contains 15 residues. Deep was the level used in running the assay. Assay: immunoSEQ multiplex PCR; the TCRdb copy retains only in-frame clones and omits some. The sample includes around 2,100,000 clones, approximately 94% of them seen just once. This entry is derived from a study of shared clonotypes between healthy human individuals. Regarding the study as a whole: Clonotypes that were shared across a handful of donors made up around 5% of naive CD4 clonotypes. In contrast to clonotypes shared by all four donors, non-shared clonotypes had lower generation probabilities.

In the naive CD8 group, cells lacked CD45RO and were positively selected for CCR7, so terminally differentiated effector memory CD45RA+ cells were left out. Each sample came from a Caucasian adult donor living in Nashville, Tennessee. The sequence came from a man aged 18 to 29 in good health. The chain carries TRBV10-3 and TRBJ1-1, with D unresolved. Sequencing was carried out using naive CD8+ T cells sorted from blood. The CDR3 sequence is CAISQTHSLNTEAFF. CDR3 nucleotide sequence: TGTGCCATCAGTCAAACACACAGTCTGAACACTGAAGCTTTCTTT.